This entry is about one T cell receptor beta chain. This clonotype was detected ten times or more. The clone's antigen remains unknown. Base-call qualities are not available, and no considerably larger clone is one nucleotide away. Bone marrow was sampled from every patient at the time of active disease. Bone marrow mononuclear cells were isolated by Ficoll-Hypaque density gradient centrifugation. Myeloma plasma cells were removed and CD138-negative cells were obtained by negative selection following labeling with CD138 magnetic microbeads on a MACS separator. Flow cytometry on an Attune NxT with CD138 antibodies was used to check the purity of the isolated cells. Total RNA was extracted with TRIzol reagent and quantified with a NanoDrop spectrophotometer. For each patient, the CD138-negative bone marrow sample underwent paired RNA-seq and IR-seq. This entry belongs to a study of read filtering for tumor transcriptome and immune sequencing (TCRdb year 2020). Regarding the study in general: The cohort had 17 male and approximately 14 female patients with a mean age of roughly 70 years, ranging from roughly 45 to 80. Whole-transcriptome libraries were prepared with the TruSeq RNA Access Library Prep Kit after DNase treatment. A main aim was a read-filtering strategy for immune repertoire data, specifically whether clonotypes supported by a single read should be removed. Using the same bone marrow samples, the study compared TCR repertoires obtained by targeted immune repertoire sequencing with those obtained by bulk whole-transcriptome sequencing. Per sample, about 4.05 to 11 million TCR-region mapped reads were obtained with IR-seq, compared with only about 85 to 1273 with RNA-seq. By revised international staging, about 8 patients were R-ISS I, some 16 were R-ISS II and 7 were R-ISS III.

Via the germline V gene, CDR1 is SGHDT and CDR2 YYEEEE. The CDR3, cysteine through phenylalanine, is 15 amino acids long. Only the CDR3 part of the read is kept: 45 bases, read in frame from the first base. After removal of 5 bases from V and 3 bases from J, the junction retains 10 bases not matched to a gene. TCR libraries were built from roughly 400 ng RNA with the Immunoverse kit, using molecular barcoded adaptors covering alpha/delta and beta/gamma chains. TCR library preparation used the same RNA that was used for transcriptome sequencing. Sequencing of the TCR libraries was done on an Illumina HiSeq 4000 with 2 x 150 cycles. The original pipeline was this. With MiXCR, TCR reads were aligned to human V, D, J and C references and assembled into CDR3 clonotypes, with quality filtering and error correction included. The tcR package in R was used to analyze clonotype counts and gene usage diversity. Raw mapping reads were checked after the RNA-seq reads had been mapped by STAR aligner version 2.5.3a onto the human GRCh37 genome. IR-seq fastq files were randomly downsampled with Seqtk 1.3 to test the effect of sequencing depth on detected clonotypes. TCRdb reprocessed the public reads (quality trimming at Q25 with fastp, clone calling with MiXCR) and kept in-frame beta chains. Rows merge per CDR3 protein into single entries with the most common DNA and genes. TCRdb, rather than the study authors, made the V and J calls. This sample gives over 50,000 distinct CDR3 sequences in total; 15% to 20% of them show up just once. The ten largest account for approximately 10% of the sample.

Study-wide findings and limitations: The correlation between IR-seq and RNA-seq shared clonotype proportions was increased by removal of single-read clonotypes. Rather than purified T cells, the sorted CD138-negative fraction was a mixed bone marrow immune population. Single-read clonotypes made up about 81.9% of clonotypes but 3.5% to 4.5% of total reads in IR-seq, and 70% to 75% of clonotypes and 35% to 50% of reads in RNA-seq. Clonotypes were captured by IR-seq at much higher depth and more reliably than by RNA-seq, and smaller IR-seq throughput was sufficient for identification of most shared clonotypes.

The sequenced sample consisted of a population of CD138-negative cells sorted from bone marrow. Per the publication, the cell subset or site label means: bone marrow mononuclear cells depleted of CD138+ plasma/myeloma cells by negative magnetic selection. The sequence links TRBV5-6 to TRBJ2-5; 7 central bases correspond to TRBD1. The TCR sequence derives from a donor at least 40 years old with multiple myeloma. The nucleotides read TGTGCCAGCAGGAGGACAGGAACACTCGAAGAGACCCAGTACTTC. Translated, it gives CASRRTGTLEETQYF.